This TCR beta chain comes out of a study of T-cell reconstitution after alpha-beta-depleted transplantation in children. Unique molecular identifiers featured in how the TCRbeta library was prepared. Each CDR3 protein is one row after TCRdb ran MiXCR on the PCR reads. The sample holds roughly 500,000 distinct CDR3 sequences, around 12% seen once. This clonotype has at least ten counts. One end of the junction varies from germline; a read error may be responsible. The CDR3 is made up of 9 amino acids. Germline V lookup: CDR1 SGHTA, CDR2 FQGNSA. The starting material was PBMCs from the stem cell graft donor, obtained from the stem cell graft. The chain uses TRBV7-2 and TRBJ1-1; D unresolved. The sequence was collected from a human donor who donated a stem cell graft to a child with combined immunodeficiency. The CDR3 sequence is CASSWELLF. Here the CDR3 DNA reads TGTGCCAGCAGCTGGGAACTGCTCTTT.